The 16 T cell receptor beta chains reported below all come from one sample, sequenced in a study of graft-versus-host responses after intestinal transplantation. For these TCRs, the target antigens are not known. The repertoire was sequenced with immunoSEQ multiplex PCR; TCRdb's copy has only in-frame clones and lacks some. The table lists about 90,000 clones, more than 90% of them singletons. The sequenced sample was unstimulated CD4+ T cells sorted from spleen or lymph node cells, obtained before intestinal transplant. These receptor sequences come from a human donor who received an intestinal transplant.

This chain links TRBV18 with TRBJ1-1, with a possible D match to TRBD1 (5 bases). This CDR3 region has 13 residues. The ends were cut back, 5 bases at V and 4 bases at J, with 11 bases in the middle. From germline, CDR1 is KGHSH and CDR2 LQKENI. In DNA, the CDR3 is TGTGCCAGCTCAAGTGGGGGAAGCACTGAAGCTTTCTTT. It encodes CASSSGGSTEAFF.

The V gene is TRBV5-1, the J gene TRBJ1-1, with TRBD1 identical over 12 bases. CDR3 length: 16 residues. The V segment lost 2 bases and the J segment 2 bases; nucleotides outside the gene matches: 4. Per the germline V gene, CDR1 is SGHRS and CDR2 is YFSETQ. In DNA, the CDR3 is TGCGCCAGCAGCTTCTATGGGACAGGGGGCAACACTGAAGCTTTCTTT. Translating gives CASSFYGTGGNTEAFF.

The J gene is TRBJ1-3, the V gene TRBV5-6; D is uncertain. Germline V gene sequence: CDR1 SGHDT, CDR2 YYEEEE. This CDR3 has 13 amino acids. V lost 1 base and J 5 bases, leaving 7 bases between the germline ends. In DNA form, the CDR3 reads TGTGCCAGCAGCTTGTCCCGGAGAAACACCATATATTTT. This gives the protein CASSLSRRNTIYF.

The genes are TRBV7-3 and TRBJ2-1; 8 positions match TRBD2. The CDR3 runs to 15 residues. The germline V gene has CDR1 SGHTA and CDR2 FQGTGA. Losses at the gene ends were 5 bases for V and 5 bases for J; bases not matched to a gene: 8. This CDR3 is CASSPLREGDNEQFF. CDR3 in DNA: TGTGCCAGCAGCCCCCTCCGGGAGGGGGACAATGAGCAGTTCTTC.

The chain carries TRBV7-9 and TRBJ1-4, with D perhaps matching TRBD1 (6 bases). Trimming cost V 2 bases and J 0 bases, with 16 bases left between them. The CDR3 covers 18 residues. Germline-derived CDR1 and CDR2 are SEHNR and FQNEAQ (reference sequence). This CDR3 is CASSLSLVRDTTNEKLFF. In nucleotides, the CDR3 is TGTGCCAGCAGCTTATCTCTCGTCAGGGACACAACTAATGAAAAACTGTTTTTT.

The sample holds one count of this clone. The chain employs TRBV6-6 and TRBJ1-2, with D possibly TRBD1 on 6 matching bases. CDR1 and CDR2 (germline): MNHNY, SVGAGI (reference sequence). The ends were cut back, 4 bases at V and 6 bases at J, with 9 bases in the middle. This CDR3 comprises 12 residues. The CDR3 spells CASSSSGDGYTF. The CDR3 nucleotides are TGTGCCAGCAGTTCATCAGGGGATGGCTACACCTTC.

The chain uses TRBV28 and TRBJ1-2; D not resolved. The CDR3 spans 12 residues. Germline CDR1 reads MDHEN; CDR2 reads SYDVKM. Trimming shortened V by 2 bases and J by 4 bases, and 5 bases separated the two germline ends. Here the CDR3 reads CASSLRVYGYTF. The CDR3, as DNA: TGTGCCAGCAGTTTAAGGGTCTATGGCTACACCTTC.

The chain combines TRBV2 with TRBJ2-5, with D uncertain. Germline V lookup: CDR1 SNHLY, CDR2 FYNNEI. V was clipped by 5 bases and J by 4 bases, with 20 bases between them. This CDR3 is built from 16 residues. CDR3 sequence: CASSTRTQDWGETQYF. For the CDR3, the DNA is TGTGCCAGCAGTACGCGAACTCAGGATTGGGGAGAGACCCAGTACTTC.

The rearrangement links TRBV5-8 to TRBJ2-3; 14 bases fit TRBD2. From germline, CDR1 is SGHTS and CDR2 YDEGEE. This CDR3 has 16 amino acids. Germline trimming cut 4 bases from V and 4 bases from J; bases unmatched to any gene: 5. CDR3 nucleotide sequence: TGTGCCAGCAGCCCGGGACTAGCGGGAGTCGCAGATACGCAGTATTTT. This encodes CASSPGLAGVADTQYF.

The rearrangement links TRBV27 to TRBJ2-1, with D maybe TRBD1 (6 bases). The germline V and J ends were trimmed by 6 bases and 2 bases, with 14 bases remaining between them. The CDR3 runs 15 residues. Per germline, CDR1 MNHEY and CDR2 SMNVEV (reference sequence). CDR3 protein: CASRATGFTYNEQFF. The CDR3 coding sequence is TGTGCCAGCAGGGCAACAGGGTTCACCTACAATGAGCAGTTCTTC.

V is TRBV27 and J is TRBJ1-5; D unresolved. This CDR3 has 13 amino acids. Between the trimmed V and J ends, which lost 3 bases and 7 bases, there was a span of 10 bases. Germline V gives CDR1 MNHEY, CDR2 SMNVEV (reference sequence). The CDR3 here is CASSFGLLQPQHF. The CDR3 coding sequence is TGTGCCAGCAGTTTTGGGCTCCTCCAGCCCCAGCATTTT.

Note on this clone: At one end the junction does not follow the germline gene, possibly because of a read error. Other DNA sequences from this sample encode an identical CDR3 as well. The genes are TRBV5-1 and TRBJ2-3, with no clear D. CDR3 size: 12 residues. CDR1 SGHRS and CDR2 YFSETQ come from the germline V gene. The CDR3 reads CASSPSTDTQYF. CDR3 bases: TGCGCCAGCAGCCCGAGCACAGATACGCAATATTTT. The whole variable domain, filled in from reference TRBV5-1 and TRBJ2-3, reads KAGVTQTPRYLIKTRGQQVTLSCSPISGHRSVSWYQQTPGQGLQFLFEYFSETQRNKGNFPGRFSGRQFSNSRSEMNVSTLELGDSALYLCASSPSTDTQYFGPGTRLTVL.

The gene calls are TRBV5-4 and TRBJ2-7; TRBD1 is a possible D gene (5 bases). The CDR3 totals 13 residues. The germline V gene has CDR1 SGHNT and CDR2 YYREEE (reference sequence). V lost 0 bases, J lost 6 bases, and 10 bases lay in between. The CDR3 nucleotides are TGTGCCAGCAGCTTGGGCAGGGCAGGCGAGCAGTACTTC. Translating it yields CASSLGRAGEQYF.

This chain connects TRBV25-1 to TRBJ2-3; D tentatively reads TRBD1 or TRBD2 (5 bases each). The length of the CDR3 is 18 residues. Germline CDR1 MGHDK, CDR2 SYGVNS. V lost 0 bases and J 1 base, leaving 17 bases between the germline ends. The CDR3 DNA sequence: TGTGCCAGCAGTGAATATATTCGAGGGGTAGGAGGCACAGATACGCAGTATTTT. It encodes CASSEYIRGVGGTDTQYF.

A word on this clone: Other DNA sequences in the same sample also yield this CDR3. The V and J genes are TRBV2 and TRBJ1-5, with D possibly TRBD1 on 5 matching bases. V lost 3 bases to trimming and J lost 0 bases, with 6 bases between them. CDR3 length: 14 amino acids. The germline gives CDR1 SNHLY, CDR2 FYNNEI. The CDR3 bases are TGTGCCAGCAGTGAGGGGGGTAGCAATCAGCCCCAGCATTTT. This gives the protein CASSEGGSNQPQHF.

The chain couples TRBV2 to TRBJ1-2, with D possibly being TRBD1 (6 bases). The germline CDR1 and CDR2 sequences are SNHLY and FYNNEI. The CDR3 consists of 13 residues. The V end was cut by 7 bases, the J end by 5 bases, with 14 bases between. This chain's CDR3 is CASNEDRRYGYTF. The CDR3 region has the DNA TGTGCCAGCAACGAGGACAGAAGGTATGGCTACACCTTC.